Listed below are T cell receptor beta chains from one sample, sequenced in a study of blood T cell repertoires in COVID-19. TCRdb keeps only in-frame clones here, not all; method: immunoSEQ multiplex PCR. The sample has approximately 80,000 clones, approximately 90% seen once. The material sequenced was peripheral blood. The receptors originated from a human donor in a cohort sampled during active COVID-19. Both conserved end residues are part of each CDR3. Fields, in order: CDR3 protein, J gene, V gene, CDR3 length.

CASSPTTGLNGYTF	TRBJ1-2	TRBV7-9	14
CAWSPTVYEQYF	TRBJ2-7	TRBV30	12
CASSLELGGGTNTDTQYF	TRBJ2-3	TRBV7-8	18
CASKWLAEYNEQFF	TRBJ2-1	TRBV27	14
CASSDRVTSGTADTQYF	TRBJ2-3	TRBV9	17
CASSPITGGPSNSPLHF	TRBJ1-6	TRBV3-1/TRBV3-2	17
CASYRDSGNTIYF	TRBJ1-3	TRBV6-5	13
CASSQAVIGGGLDEQFF	TRBJ2-1	TRBV3-1/TRBV3-2	17
CASSGQDQPQHF	TRBJ1-5	TRBV27	12
CASSLRGVGQGNTEAFF	TRBJ1-1	TRBV11-2	17
CASGHNQGTDTQYF	TRBJ2-3	TRBV12-5	14
CASSLLASLAYEQYF	TRBJ2-7	TRBV27	15
CASSYGANTEAFF	TRBJ1-1	TRBV7-2	13
CASTLGQGGYTEAFF	TRBJ1-1	TRBV28	15
CASNGKGQGVRAPLHF	TRBJ1-6	TRBV2	16
CASSGTGSTDTQYF	TRBJ2-3	TRBV7-9	14
CASSGGQWLYGYTF	TRBJ1-2	TRBV2	14
CASSLTGQNTEAFF	TRBJ1-1	TRBV19	14
CASRPPGQLFYNSPLHF	TRBJ1-6	TRBV11-3	17
CASSFALRGETQYF	TRBJ2-5	TRBV7-2	14
CASSQGPTVDEKLFF	TRBJ1-4	TRBV19	15
CSVISIWGGSTYEQYF	TRBJ2-7	TRBV29-1	16
CASSLGPGQGDRSNQPQHF	TRBJ1-5	TRBV5-1	19
CASGQGKGYTF	TRBJ1-2	TRBV28	11
CASSLRGGRGNEQFF	TRBJ2-1	TRBV3-1/TRBV3-2	15
CASSLTGDNEKLFF	TRBJ1-4	TRBV28	14
CSVEDWRDVGREKLFF	TRBJ1-4	TRBV29-1	16
CASSKGLTGAENTEAFF	TRBJ1-1	TRBV21-1	17
CASSASSGGAWYEQYF	TRBJ2-7	TRBV9	16
CASSERVLGQVSSYEQYF	TRBJ2-7	TRBV6-1	18
CATSDPGQGDYTF	TRBJ1-2	TRBV24-1	13
CASSIGISRGPTEAFF	TRBJ1-1	TRBV19	16
CASSPVSSGGTYEQYF	TRBJ2-7	TRBV5-4	16
CATSRDLFLQGAATNEKLFF	TRBJ1-4	TRBV15	20
CASSLLNQPQHF	TRBJ1-5	TRBV28	12
CASSPRGGGYEQYF	TRBJ2-7	TRBV28	14
CASSIGTADSNEQYF	TRBJ2-7	TRBV19	15
CASSLDSGGHYNEQFF	TRBJ2-1	TRBV11-3	16